The 18 T cell receptor beta chains in this list originate from one sample, sequenced in a study of T and B cells in COVID-19 patients. TRB was amplified from around 250-500 ng of blood genomic DNA. TRB rearrangements were amplified by multiplex PCR with BIOMED2 TRB-A/B primers. TCRdb re-called the multiplex PCR reads through MiXCR, storing one row per CDR3 protein. The table records fewer than 8,500 distinct CDR3 sequences, over 25% of them present only once. Specimen: blood. The receptors derive from a human donor with active COVID-19.

This rearrangement joins TRBV27 to TRBJ1-2; 8 bases line up with TRBD1. Germline V lookup: CDR1 MNHEY, CDR2 SMNVEV (reference sequence). This CDR3 has 16 amino acids. Unmatched junction bases numbered 13, after V lost 5 bases and J lost 5 bases. The DNA for the CDR3 is TGTGCCAGCAGTAACGTAGCGACAGGGGTCCAATATGGCTACACCTTC. Protein product: CASSNVATGVQYGYTF.

By its share, this clonotype is medium-sized (0.01 to 0.1%). The chain combines TRBV27 with TRBJ2-7; TRBD2 agrees at 7 bases. The V and J ends lost 4 bases and 3 bases, in that order; junction bases with no gene match: 12. Germline lookup yields CDR1 MNHEY and CDR2 SMNVEV (reference sequence). The CDR3 contains 16 residues. The CDR3 spells CASSSQGSGMVYEQYF. CDR3 nucleotides: TGTGCCAGCAGTTCTCAGGGAAGCGGGATGGTCTACGAGCAGTACTTC.

This clonotype was seen a handful of times. The chain joins TRBV7-9 to TRBJ2-2; D is uncertain. In germline, CDR1 is SEHNR, CDR2 FQNEAQ (reference sequence). The ends were cut back, 3 bases at V and 5 bases at J, with 10 bases in the middle. The CDR3 extends over 14 amino acids. The CDR3 DNA reads as TGTGCCAGCAGCTTCCGTTGGCGAACCGGGGAGCTGTTTTTT. Its translation is CASSFRWRTGELFF. The variable domain in full, completed from reference TRBV7-9 and TRBJ2-2, reads DTGVSQNPRHKITKRGQNVTFRCDPISEHNRLYWYRQTLGQGPEFLTYFQNEAQLEKSRLLSDRFSAERPKGSFSTLEIQRTEQGDSAMYLCASSFRWRTGELFFGEGSRLTVL.

This clonotype was seen more than once but under ten times. This chain links TRBV7-2 with TRBJ2-1; 9 positions match TRBD1. In germline, CDR1 is SGHTA, CDR2 FQGNSA. Losses at the gene ends were 4 bases for V and 9 bases for J; bases not matched to a gene: 13. The CDR3 length is 16 residues. The CDR3 loop reads CASSSRRLQGAFEQFF. CDR3 bases: TGTGCCAGCAGCTCCCGACGGTTACAGGGGGCGTTTGAGCAGTTCTTC. The whole variable domain, remainder taken from reference TRBV7-2 and TRBJ2-1, is GAGVSQSPSNKVTEKGKDVELRCDPISGHTALYWYRQSLGQGLEFLIYFQGNSAPDKSGLPSDRFSAERTGGSVSTLTIQRTQQEDSAVYLCASSSRRLQGAFEQFFGPGTRLTVL.

This rearrangement joins TRBV7-2 to TRBJ1-2; TRBD1 matches 9 bases. The length of the CDR3 is 14 residues. Unmatched junction bases numbered 4, after V lost 6 bases and J lost 2 bases. Germline-derived CDR1 and CDR2 are SGHTA and FQGNSA. CDR3 in amino acids: CASRWTGVNYGYTF. The DNA for the CDR3 is TGTGCCAGCAGATGGACAGGGGTCAACTATGGCTACACCTTC.

This clonotype is deemed medium-sized. V gene TRBV11-3 combines with J gene TRBJ2-2, with a weak D call TRBD1 (6 bases). The germline V gene encodes CDR1 SGHNT and CDR2 YENEEA. CDR3 length: 15 amino acids. The V gene lost 2 bases and the J gene lost 7 bases, with 14 bases spanning the gap. CDR3 in DNA: TGTGCCAGCAGCTTAACGAGGGGGTCGGGCGGGGAGCTGTTTTTT. Amino acid sequence: CASSLTRGSGGELFF.

This clonotype was recorded a few times. This rearrangement joins TRBV4-3 to TRBJ1-2; TRBD1 might be the D (5 bases). The CDR3 has 15 residues. The V end lost 3 bases, the J end lost 6 bases, and 17 bases lay between the germline ends. CDR1 LGHNA and CDR2 YSLEER come from the germline V gene. The CDR3 sequence: CASSQAGRPGHGYTF. CDR3 DNA: TGCGCCAGCAGCCAGGCGGGACGACCGGGCCATGGCTACACCTTC.

A remark on this clonotype: An end of the junction does not agree with germline; a read error may underlie this. The chain recombines TRBV4-3 with TRBJ1-2; 10 nucleotides match TRBD1. The CDR3 extends over 15 amino acids. Germline V gene lookup returns CDR1 LGHNA and CDR2 YSLEER. The CDR3 sequence: CASSQEGTGAYGYTF. The CDR3 region has the DNA TGTGCCAGCAGCCAAGAGGGGACAGGGGCCTATGGCTACACCTTC.

The chain employs TRBV12-3 or TRBV12-4 and TRBJ1-4; tentatively, D is TRBD1 (6 bases). The CDR3 has 13 residues. The ends were cut back, 11 bases at V and 1 base at J, with 11 bases in the middle. DNA for the CDR3: TGTGCCCGAAAACAGGGAACTAATGAAAAACTGTTTTTT. Protein product: CARKQGTNEKLFF.

The CDR3 loop reads CASSPSLAASYEQYF. CDR3 nucleotides: TGTGCCAGCAGTCCCTCCCTGGCAGCTTCCTACGAGCAGTACTTC. V gene TRBV6-5 combines with J gene TRBJ2-7, with unresolved D. The CDR3 is 15 residues long. The germline V and J ends were trimmed by 5 bases and 1 base, with 15 bases remaining between them. CDR1 is MNHEY, CDR2 SVGAGI, per germline.

The chain links TRBV6-1 to TRBJ1-5; D is uncertain. V lost 6 bases and J 6 bases, leaving 15 bases between the germline ends. CDR1 and CDR2 (germline): MNHNS, SASEGT. The CDR3 is made up of 14 amino acids. In DNA, the CDR3 is TGTGCCAGCAGAAACACACCTTCGGGTCAGCCCCAGCATTTT. Its translation: CASRNTPSGQPQHF.

By sample share, this clonotype is medium-sized. V and J are TRBV29-1 and TRBJ1-1, with D perhaps matching TRBD1 (5 bases). The CDR3 contains 13 residues. Germline lookup yields CDR1 SQVTM and CDR2 ANQGSEA. Trimming left V 7 bases short and J 0 bases short, with 12 bases between. CDR3: CSAWQGLNTEAFF. In DNA, the CDR3 is TGCAGCGCCTGGCAGGGATTGAACACTGAAGCTTTCTTT.

This clonotype is deemed medium-sized (0.01 to 0.1%). This chain links TRBV6-5 with TRBJ2-3; D gene uncertain. The germline V gene encodes CDR1 MNHEY and CDR2 SVGAGI. V was trimmed by 2 bases and J by 1 base, leaving 7 bases between them. This CDR3 has 14 amino acids. CDR3 bases: TGTGCCAGCAGTTACGGCCGCGGCACAGATACGCAGTATTTT. Translating it yields CASSYGRGTDTQYF.

In its sample, this clonotype ranks as medium-sized. The chain combines TRBV19 with TRBJ2-3; the D gene could be TRBD1 or TRBD2 (5 bases each). This CDR3 region has 17 residues. Germline loops: CDR1 LNHDA, CDR2 SQIVND (reference sequence). Between the trimmed V and J ends, which lost 5 bases and 2 bases, there was a span of 20 bases. CDR3 amino acids: CASSLTGAGRLTDTQYF. CDR3 bases: TGTGCCAGTAGTCTTACCGGGGCCGGCCGACTCACAGATACGCAGTATTTT.

In this sample, this clonotype is medium-sized (0.01 to 0.1%). The chain uses TRBV5-5 and TRBJ2-6, with D uncertain. Trimming stripped 0 bases from V and 0 bases from J, with 10 bases between. The CDR3 covers 17 residues. Germline-derived CDR1 and CDR2 are SGHKS and YYEKEE (reference sequence). This CDR3 is CASSLALGFSGANVLTF. CDR3 DNA sequence: TGTGCCAGCAGCTTGGCTCTGGGTTTCTCTGGGGCCAACGTCCTGACTTTC.

The V and J genes are TRBV7-2 and TRBJ1-2; 9 bases line up with TRBD1. V trimming: 5 bases; J trimming: 7 bases; junction bases outside the gene matches: 11. The germline CDR1 and CDR2 sequences are SGHTA and FQGNSA. This CDR3 has 15 residues. This CDR3 is CASSPGTGIRGGYTF. As DNA, the CDR3 is TGTGCCAGCAGCCCTGGGACAGGGATAAGGGGTGGCTACACCTTC.

This clonotype occurred a few times. The chain uses TRBV18 and TRBJ2-3; D not certain. CDR1 KGHSH and CDR2 LQKENI come from the germline V gene. The CDR3 spans 15 residues. V gave up 3 bases and J gave up 0 bases, with 10 bases separating them. The CDR3 DNA sequence: TGTGCCAGCTCACCCGGACGGCCTAGCACAGATACGCAGTATTTT. Residues: CASSPGRPSTDTQYF.

V gene TRBV4-3 combines with J gene TRBJ2-1; D ambiguous. The germline V gene has CDR1 LGHNA and CDR2 YSLEER. The CDR3 runs 16 residues. Trimming took off 1 base at V and 8 bases at J, with 18 bases between the two ends. The CDR3 loop reads CASSQGPATPIDEQFF. DNA of the CDR3: TGCGCCAGCAGCCAAGGCCCGGCCACTCCGATCGATGAGCAGTTCTTC.